This record covers a single TCR beta chain. Its target antigen remains unknown. The germline gene is not matched at one end of the junction; a read error may be the cause. This entry belongs to a study of Ad26.COV2.S vaccination and SARS-CoV-2 variants (dated by TCRdb to about 2021). About the study as a whole: Donors in the vaccine arm were drawn from COV1001, a phase I-IIa trial of Ad26.COV2.S in healthy adults that was multicentre, randomized, double-blind and placebo-controlled. Ad26.COV2.S was administered intramuscularly at a dose of 5x10^10 or 1x10^11 viral particles, either as one shot or as two shots given 56 days apart. Investigators did not know the trial group allocation while performing experiments and assessing outcomes. The TCR-sequenced set comprised about 30 samples: 19 Ad26.COV2.S vaccine recipients, 5 placebo recipients and 8 SARS-CoV-2 convalescent individuals. TCRbeta repertoire sequencing served as the tool for gauging how specific and how broad the SARS-CoV-2-reactive T cell receptors were following Ad26.COV2.S vaccination. Trial participants were randomized into five groups of five, in which low-dose or high-dose Ad26.COV2.S was given once or twice, or placebo was given on both occasions. The paper as a whole reports these results and caveats: The study was not powered to compare responses between vaccine doses or regimens. Vaccine and placebo recipients had similar non-spike TCR breadth, a finding consistent with the vaccine containing only spike. Ad26.COV2.S recipients had higher spike-specific TCR breadth than placebo recipients (P = 0.0014). Substantial breadth of spike-specific CD8+ and CD4+ T cell responses was reported after vaccination. It was noted by the authors that total T cell responses may have been underestimated by the TCR breadth and depth analyses.

The treatment or condition tag for this specimen amounts to: about 20 received Ad26.COV2.S at low or high dose, single or two shots; 5 received placebo; per-sample allocation not given. For vaccine and placebo recipients, the sequenced repertoires came from samples collected on day 63 after the first injection. In Cohort 1b, around 25 adults aged 18-55 years were enrolled at a single site in Boston, USA, between 29 July and 7 August 2020. Ad26.COV2.S was a replication-incompetent adenovirus type 26 vector expressing a prefusion-stabilized SARS-CoV-2 spike protein from the original Wuhan strain. TCRbeta CDR3 regions were sequenced with the immunoSEQ Assay. After extraction, genomic DNA underwent amplification by bias-controlled multiplex PCR, followed by high-throughput sequencing. As for how the authors treated the data: To quantify the absolute abundance of every unique TCRbeta CDR3 region, sequences were collapsed and filtered. Usable DNA was measured by amplifying reference genes present in all nucleated cells, and TCRbeta template counts were normalized to that usable DNA to estimate T cell fraction. Repertoire TCRs were annotated as SARS-CoV-2-specific by exact matching of V gene, CDR3 amino acid sequence and J gene to a known reactive TCR set. MIRA supplied the reference SARS-CoV-2 TCR set, which was filtered for enrichment in COVID-19-positive ImmuneCODE repertoires so that public or cross-reactive TCRs were removed. Using the MIRA antigens, annotated TCRs were further analysed by specific ORF or by position within an ORF. Depth was the summed frequency of annotated unique rearrangements, while breadth was defined as annotated unique rearrangements over total unique productive rearrangements. Two-sided Wilcoxon rank-sum tests were applied when comparing TCR breadth between groups. Imported from immuneACCESS, the table was reduced by TCRdb to in-frame sequences with V and J called. These copies leave out some clones; in studies compared against another copy, an unresolved V gene accounts for under half, and the cause of the remainder is not known. V, J and clone size derive from that table, while D and trimming were established from the DNA sequence. The sample data list a few hundred thousand clones, and roughly 80% of these were observed just once. About 7.4% of the sample rests with the top ten.

CDR1 and CDR2 were assigned from the germline V gene as MGHDK and SYGVNS. CDR3 length: 16 amino acids, cysteine to phenylalanine. Here the CDR3 DNA is all that survives: 48 bases in frame from base 1. Recombination connected TRBV25-1 to TRBJ2-1; 9 bases in the junction line up with TRBD1. The sequences come from peripheral blood, collected in a trial of Ad26.COV2.S vaccine versus placebo. The TCR comes from a person between 18 and 59 years old who received the Ad26.COV2.S COVID-19 vaccine or a placebo. The nucleotide sequence is TGTGCCAGCAGTGAATCCGGGACAGGGTCCTCCAATGAGCAGTTCTTC. Translation gives CASSESGTGSSNEQFF.